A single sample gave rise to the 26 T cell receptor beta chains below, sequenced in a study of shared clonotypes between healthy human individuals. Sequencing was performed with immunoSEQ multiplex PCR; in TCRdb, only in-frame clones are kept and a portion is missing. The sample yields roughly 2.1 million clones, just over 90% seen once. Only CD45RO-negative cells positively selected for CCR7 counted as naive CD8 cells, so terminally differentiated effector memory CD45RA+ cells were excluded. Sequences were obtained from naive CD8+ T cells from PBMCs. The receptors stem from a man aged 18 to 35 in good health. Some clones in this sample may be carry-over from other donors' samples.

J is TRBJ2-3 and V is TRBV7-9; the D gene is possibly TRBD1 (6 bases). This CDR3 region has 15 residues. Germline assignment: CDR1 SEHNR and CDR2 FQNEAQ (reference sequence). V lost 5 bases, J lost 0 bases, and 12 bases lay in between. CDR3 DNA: TGTGCCAGCAGCGTAGGGACAACTAGCACAGATACGCAGTATTTT. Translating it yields CASSVGTTSTDTQYF.

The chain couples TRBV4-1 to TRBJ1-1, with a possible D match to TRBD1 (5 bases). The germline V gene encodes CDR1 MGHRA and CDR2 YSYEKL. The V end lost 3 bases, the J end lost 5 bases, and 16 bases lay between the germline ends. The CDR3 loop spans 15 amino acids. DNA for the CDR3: TGCGCCAGCAGCCATGGGGGGGGGAGTCGAACTGAAGCTTTCTTT. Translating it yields CASSHGGGSRTEAFF.

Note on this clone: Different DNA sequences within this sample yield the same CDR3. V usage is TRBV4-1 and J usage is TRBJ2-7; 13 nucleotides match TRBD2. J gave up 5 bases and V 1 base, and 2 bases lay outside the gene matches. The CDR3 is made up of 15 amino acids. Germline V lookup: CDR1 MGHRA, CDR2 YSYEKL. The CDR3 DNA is TGCGCCAGCAGCCAAGGAACTAGCGGGAGGGACGAGCAGTACTTC. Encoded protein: CASSQGTSGRDEQYF.

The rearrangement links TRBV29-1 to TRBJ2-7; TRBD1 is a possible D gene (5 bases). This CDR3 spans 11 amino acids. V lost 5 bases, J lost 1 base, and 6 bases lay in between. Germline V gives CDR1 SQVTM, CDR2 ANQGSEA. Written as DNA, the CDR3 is TGCAGCGTTAGACAGTCCTACGAGCAGTACTTC. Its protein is CSVRQSYEQYF.

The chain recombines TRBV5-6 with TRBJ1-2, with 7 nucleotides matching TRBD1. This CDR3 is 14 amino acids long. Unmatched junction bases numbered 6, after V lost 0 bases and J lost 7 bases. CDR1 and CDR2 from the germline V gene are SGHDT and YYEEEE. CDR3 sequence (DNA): TGTGCCAGCAGCTTGGGGGCAGGGGGATCTGGCTACACCTTC. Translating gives CASSLGAGGSGYTF.

The CDR3 region has the DNA TGTGCCAGCAGTGAATCCGGTACCAATGAGCAGTTCTTC. Protein: CASSESGTNEQFF. The rearrangement joins TRBV25-1 to TRBJ2-1; D unclear. Germline CDR1 and CDR2: MGHDK and SYGVNS. The CDR3 totals 13 residues. V was cut by 1 base and J by 6 bases, with 7 bases left in between.

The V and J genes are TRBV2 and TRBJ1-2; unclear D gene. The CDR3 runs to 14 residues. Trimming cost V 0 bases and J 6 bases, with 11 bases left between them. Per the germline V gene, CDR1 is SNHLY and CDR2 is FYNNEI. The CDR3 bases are TGTGCCAGCAGTGAAGCCACTAAGGTTCATGGCTACACCTTC. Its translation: CASSEATKVHGYTF.

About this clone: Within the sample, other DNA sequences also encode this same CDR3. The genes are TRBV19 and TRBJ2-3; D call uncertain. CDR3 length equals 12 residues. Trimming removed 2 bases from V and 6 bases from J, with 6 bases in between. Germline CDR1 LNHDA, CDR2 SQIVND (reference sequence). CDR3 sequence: CASSIPPDTQYF. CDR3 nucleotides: TGTGCCAGTAGTATACCCCCCGATACGCAGTATTTT.

CDR3 nucleotides: TGCGCCAGCAGCCAGAGTTACAGGGGTAAGGACGAGCAGTACTTC. Translated: CASSQSYRGKDEQYF. This rearrangement joins TRBV4-1 to TRBJ2-7; 7 nucleotides line up with TRBD1. Germline V gene data show CDR1 as MGHRA and CDR2 as YSYEKL. The trim removed 3 bases at V and 5 bases at J, leaving 10 bases unmatched. The CDR3 runs 15 residues.

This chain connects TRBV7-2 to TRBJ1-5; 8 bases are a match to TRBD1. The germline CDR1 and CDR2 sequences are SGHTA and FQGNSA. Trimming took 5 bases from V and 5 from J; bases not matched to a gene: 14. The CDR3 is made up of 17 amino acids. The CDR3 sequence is CASSVDRTGFMDQPQHF. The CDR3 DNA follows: TGTGCCAGCAGCGTTGACCGGACAGGGTTCATGGATCAGCCCCAGCATTTT.

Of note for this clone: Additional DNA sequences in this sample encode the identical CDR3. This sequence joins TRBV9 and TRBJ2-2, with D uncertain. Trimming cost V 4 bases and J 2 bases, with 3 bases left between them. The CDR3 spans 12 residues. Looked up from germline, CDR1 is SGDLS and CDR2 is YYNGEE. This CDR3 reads CASSSNTGELFF. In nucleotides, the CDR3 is TGTGCCAGCAGCTCCAACACCGGGGAGCTGTTTTTT.

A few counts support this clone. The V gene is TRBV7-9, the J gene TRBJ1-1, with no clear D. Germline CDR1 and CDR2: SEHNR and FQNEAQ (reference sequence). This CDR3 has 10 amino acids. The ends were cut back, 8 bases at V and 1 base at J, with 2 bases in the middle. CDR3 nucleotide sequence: TGTGCCAGCGGGAACACTGAAGCTTTCTTT. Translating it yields CASGNTEAFF. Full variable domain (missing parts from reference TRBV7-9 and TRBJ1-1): DTGVSQNPRHKITKRGQNVTFRCDPISEHNRLYWYRQTLGQGPEFLTYFQNEAQLEKSRLLSDRFSAERPKGSFSTLEIQRTEQGDSAMYLCASGNTEAFFGQGTRLTVV.

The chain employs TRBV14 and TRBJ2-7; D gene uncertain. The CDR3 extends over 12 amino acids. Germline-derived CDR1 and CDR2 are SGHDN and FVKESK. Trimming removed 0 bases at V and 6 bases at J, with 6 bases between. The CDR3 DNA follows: TGTGCCAGCAGCCAAGAAGGGTCCGAGCAGTACTTC. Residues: CASSQEGSEQYF.

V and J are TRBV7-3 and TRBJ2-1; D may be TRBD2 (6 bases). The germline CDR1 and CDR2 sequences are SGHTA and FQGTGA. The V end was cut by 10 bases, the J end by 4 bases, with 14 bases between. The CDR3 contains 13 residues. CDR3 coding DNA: TGTGCCACCCTCCGAGGAGGGTACAATGAGCAGTTCTTC. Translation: CATLRGGYNEQFF.

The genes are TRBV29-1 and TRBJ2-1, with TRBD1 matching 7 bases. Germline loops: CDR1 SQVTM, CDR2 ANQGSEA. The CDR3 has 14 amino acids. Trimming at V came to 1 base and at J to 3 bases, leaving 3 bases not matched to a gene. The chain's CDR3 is CSVEGTGNYNEQFF. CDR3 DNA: TGCAGCGTTGAAGGGACAGGTAACTACAATGAGCAGTTCTTC.

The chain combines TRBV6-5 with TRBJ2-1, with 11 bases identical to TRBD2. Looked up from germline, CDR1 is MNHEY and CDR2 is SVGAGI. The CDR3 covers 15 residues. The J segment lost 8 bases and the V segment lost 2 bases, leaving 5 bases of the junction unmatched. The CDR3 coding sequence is TGTGCCAGCAGTTACACTAGCGGGAGAGGCGATGAGCAGTTCTTC. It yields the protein CASSYTSGRGDEQFF.

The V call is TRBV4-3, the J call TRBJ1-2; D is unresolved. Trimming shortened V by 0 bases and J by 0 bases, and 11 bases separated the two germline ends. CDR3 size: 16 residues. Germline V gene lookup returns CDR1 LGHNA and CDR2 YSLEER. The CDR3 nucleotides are TGCGCCAGCAGCCAAGAAGGGCCAGACCCTAACTATGGCTACACCTTC. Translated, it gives CASSQEGPDPNYGYTF.

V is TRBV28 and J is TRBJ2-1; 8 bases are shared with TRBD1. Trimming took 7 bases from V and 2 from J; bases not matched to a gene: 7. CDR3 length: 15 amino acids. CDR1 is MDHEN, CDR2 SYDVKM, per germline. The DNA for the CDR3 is TGTGCCAGCAACCAGGACAGGGCAACCTACAATGAGCAGTTCTTC. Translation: CASNQDRATYNEQFF.

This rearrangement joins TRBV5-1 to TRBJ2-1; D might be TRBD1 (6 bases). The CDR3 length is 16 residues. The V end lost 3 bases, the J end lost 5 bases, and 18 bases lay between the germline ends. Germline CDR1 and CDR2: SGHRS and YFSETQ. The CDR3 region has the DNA TGCGCCAGCAGCTGGACTCCGGGACAACCCAACAATGAGCAGTTCTTC. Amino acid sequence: CASSWTPGQPNNEQFF.

The CDR3: CASSPGGIGDTEAFF. The CDR3 region has the DNA TGTGCCAGCAGTCCCGGGGGCATAGGTGACACTGAAGCTTTCTTT. V and J are TRBV27 and TRBJ1-1; maybe TRBD1 (6 bases). Deletions cut 5 bases from V and 3 bases from J, with 16 bases between. The CDR3 consists of 15 residues. Germline CDR1 is MNHEY and CDR2 is SMNVEV (reference sequence).

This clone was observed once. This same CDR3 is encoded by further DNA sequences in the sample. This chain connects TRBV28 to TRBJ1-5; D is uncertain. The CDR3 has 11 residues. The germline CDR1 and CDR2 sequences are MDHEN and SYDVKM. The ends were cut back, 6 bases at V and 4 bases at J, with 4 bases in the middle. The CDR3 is CASSRNQPQHF. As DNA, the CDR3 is TGTGCCAGCAGCCGGAATCAGCCCCAGCATTTT. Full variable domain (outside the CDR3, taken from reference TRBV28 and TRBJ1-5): DVKVTQSSRYLVKRTGEKVFLECVQDMDHENMFWYRQDPGLGLRLIYFSYDVKMKEKGDIPEGYSVSREKKERFSLILESASTNQTSMYLCASSRNQPQHFGDGTRLSIL.

CDR3 nucleotides: TGTGCCAGCAGCTCCACCCGCGACACTAGATCCTCCTACAATGAGCAGTTCTTC. It codes for CASSSTRDTRSSYNEQFF. This chain joins TRBV7-2 and TRBJ2-1; D is perhaps TRBD2 (5 bases). Germline loops: CDR1 SGHTA, CDR2 FQGNSA. The CDR3 length is 18 residues. Trimming removed 4 bases from V and 0 bases from J, with 19 bases in between.

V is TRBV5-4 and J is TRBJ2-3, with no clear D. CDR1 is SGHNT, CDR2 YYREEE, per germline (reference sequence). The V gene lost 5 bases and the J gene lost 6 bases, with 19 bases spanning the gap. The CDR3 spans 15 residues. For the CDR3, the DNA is TGTGCCAGCAGTTCGGACGCCACGATGGCTGATACGCAGTATTTT. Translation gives CASSSDATMADTQYF.

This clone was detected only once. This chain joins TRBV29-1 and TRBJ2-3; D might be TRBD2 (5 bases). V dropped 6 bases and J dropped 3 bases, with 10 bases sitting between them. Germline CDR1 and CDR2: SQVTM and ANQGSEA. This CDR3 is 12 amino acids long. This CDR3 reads CSVQRGTDTQYF. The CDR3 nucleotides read TGCAGCGTACAACGCGGGACAGATACGCAGTATTTT.

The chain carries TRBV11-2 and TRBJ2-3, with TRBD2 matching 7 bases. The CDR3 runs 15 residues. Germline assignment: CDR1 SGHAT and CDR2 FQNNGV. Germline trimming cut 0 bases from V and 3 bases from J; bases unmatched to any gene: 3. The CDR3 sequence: CASSLDLAETDTQYF. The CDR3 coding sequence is TGTGCCAGCAGCTTAGACCTAGCGGAGACAGATACGCAGTATTTT.

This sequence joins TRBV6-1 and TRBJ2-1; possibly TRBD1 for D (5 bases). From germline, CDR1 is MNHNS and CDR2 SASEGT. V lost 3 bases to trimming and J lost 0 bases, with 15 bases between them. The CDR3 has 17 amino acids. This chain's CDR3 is CASSEAGQDLSYNEQFF. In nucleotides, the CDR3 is TGTGCCAGCAGTGAGGCTGGACAAGATCTCTCCTACAATGAGCAGTTCTTC.